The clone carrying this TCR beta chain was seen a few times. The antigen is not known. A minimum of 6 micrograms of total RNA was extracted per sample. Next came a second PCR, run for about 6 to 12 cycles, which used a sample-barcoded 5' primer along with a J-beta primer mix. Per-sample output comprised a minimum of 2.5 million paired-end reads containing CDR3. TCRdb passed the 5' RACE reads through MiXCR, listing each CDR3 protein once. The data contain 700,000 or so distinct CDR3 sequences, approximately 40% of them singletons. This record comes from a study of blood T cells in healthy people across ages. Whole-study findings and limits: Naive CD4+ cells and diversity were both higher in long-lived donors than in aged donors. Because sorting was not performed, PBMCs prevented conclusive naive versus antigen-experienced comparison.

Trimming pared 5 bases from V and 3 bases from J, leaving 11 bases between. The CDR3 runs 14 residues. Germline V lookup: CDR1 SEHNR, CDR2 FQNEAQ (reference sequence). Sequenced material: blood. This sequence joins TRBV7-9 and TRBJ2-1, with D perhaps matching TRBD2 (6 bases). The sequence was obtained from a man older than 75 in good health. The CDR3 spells CASSISGIYNEQFF. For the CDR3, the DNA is TGTGCCAGCAGCATTAGCGGAATCTACAATGAGCAGTTCTTC.